These 23 T cell receptor beta chains originate from one sample sequenced in a study of blood T cell repertoires in COVID-19. The table came from immunoSEQ multiplex PCR; TCRdb's copy has only in-frame clones and leaves some out. The sample has 300,000 to 400,000 clones, more than 75% seen once. Sequencing input: peripheral blood. The receptors here all came from a woman between 18 and 29 years old who had recovered from COVID-19.

This chain connects TRBV7-8 to TRBJ2-1; TRBD2 matches at 15 bases. The ends lost 4 bases at V and 7 bases at J; junction bases unmatched: 8. The CDR3 consists of 17 residues. Looked up from germline, CDR1 is SGHVS and CDR2 is FQNEAQ. DNA for the CDR3: TGTGCCAGCAGCTCTCGGACTAGCGGGAGGGGCTGGAATGAGCAGTTCTTC. Its protein product is CASSSRTSGRGWNEQFF.

CDR3 region: CASSPQLAGVYNEQFF. The CDR3, as DNA: TGTGCCAGCTCACCCCAGTTGGCGGGAGTTTACAATGAGCAGTTCTTC. V usage is TRBV18 and J usage is TRBJ2-1; TRBD2 matches at 7 bases. This CDR3 is built from 16 residues. Trimming at V came to 3 bases and at J to 4 bases, leaving 9 bases not matched to a gene. The germline CDR1 and CDR2 sequences are KGHSH and LQKENI.

This chain joins TRBV5-6 and TRBJ2-1, with TRBD2 matching 9 bases. This CDR3 is built from 15 residues. V shed 3 bases and J 11 bases; nucleotides not matched to a gene: 12. From germline, CDR1 is SGHDT and CDR2 YYEEEE. CDR3 DNA sequence: TGTGCCAGCAGCTGGGCTAGCGGGACTACTGGGAAGCAGTTCTTC. Translation gives CASSWASGTTGKQFF.

The chain is built from TRBV28 and TRBJ1-1, with D hard to call. CDR1 MDHEN and CDR2 SYDVKM come from the germline V gene. The CDR3 is made up of 13 amino acids. Trimming removed 7 bases from V and 8 bases from J, with 17 bases in between. As DNA, the CDR3 is TGTGCCAGCATACTCTCGGGCCCGGGGGAAGCTTTCTTT. Translated: CASILSGPGEAFF.

V is TRBV7-9 and J is TRBJ2-3, with D possibly TRBD2 on 6 matching bases. The CDR3 loop spans 15 amino acids. The ends were cut back, 3 bases at V and 0 bases at J, with 10 bases in the middle. Germline V gene lookup returns CDR1 SEHNR and CDR2 FQNEAQ (reference sequence). The CDR3 reads CASSFSGPSTDTQYF. The CDR3 DNA reads as TGTGCCAGCAGCTTCAGCGGGCCTAGCACAGATACGCAGTATTTT. The full variable domain, with the rest looked up from reference TRBV7-9 and TRBJ2-3, is DTGVSQNPRHKITKRGQNVTFRCDPISEHNRLYWYRQTLGQGPEFLTYFQNEAQLEKSRLLSDRFSAERPKGSFSTLEIQRTEQGDSAMYLCASSFSGPSTDTQYFGPGTRLTVL.

The chain uses TRBV7-2 and TRBJ2-3, with TRBD2 matching over 11 bases. V was clipped by 5 bases and J by 5 bases; unmatched bases: 6. This CDR3 region has 15 residues. Germline CDR1 SGHTA, CDR2 FQGNSA. The CDR3 protein is CASSPLAGVLDTQYF. CDR3 DNA: TGTGCCAGCAGCCCACTAGCGGGAGTGTTAGATACGCAGTATTTT.

CDR3 DNA: TGTGCCAGCAGCTTATATCAACTAGCGGGCGACGAGCAGTACGTC. Its translation is CASSLYQLAGDEQYV. The chain employs TRBV7-2 and TRBJ2-7; TRBD2 agrees at 9 bases. There are 15 residues in the CDR3. The V gene end was trimmed by 2 bases and the J gene end by 5 bases; junction bases not matched to a gene: 7. Per the germline V gene, CDR1 is SGHTA and CDR2 is FQGNSA.

The chain joins TRBV7-6 to TRBJ2-1, with D possibly matching TRBD2 (6 bases). This CDR3 has 16 amino acids. Germline V gives CDR1 SGHVS, CDR2 FNYEAQ. Between the trimmed V and J ends, which lost 1 base and 0 bases, there was a span of 10 bases. CDR3 loop: CASSLVAGSSYNEQFF. The CDR3 DNA sequence: TGTGCCAGCAGCTTAGTCGCGGGGAGCTCCTACAATGAGCAGTTCTTC. The full variable domain, in which reference TRBV7-6 and TRBJ2-1 provide the parts outside the CDR3, is GAGVSQSPRYKVTKRGQDVALRCDPISGHVSLYWYRQALGQGPEFLTYFNYEAQQDKSGLPNDRFSAERPEGSISTLTIQRTEQRDSAMYRCASSLVAGSSYNEQFFGPGTRLTVL.

The chain uses TRBV19 and TRBJ2-5; D remains ambiguous. Trimming pared 1 base from V and 5 bases from J, leaving 8 bases between. Germline assignment: CDR1 LNHDA and CDR2 SQIVND (reference sequence). This CDR3 spans 13 amino acids. CDR3 protein: CASSIGRTETQYF. DNA of the CDR3: TGTGCCAGTAGTATAGGGAGAACGGAGACCCAGTACTTC.

The rearrangement links TRBV7-6 to TRBJ1-2; D is uncertain. The germline gives CDR1 SGHVS, CDR2 FNYEAQ. V was clipped by 4 bases and J by 2 bases, with 14 bases between them. The CDR3 length is 15 residues. The CDR3 coding sequence is TGTGCCAGCAGCTCCCTTAACAGCACGAACTATGGCTACACCTTC. Its protein product is CASSSLNSTNYGYTF.

J is TRBJ1-1 and V is TRBV19; possibly TRBD1 for D (6 bases). This CDR3 is 13 amino acids long. Germline assignment: CDR1 LNHDA and CDR2 SQIVND (reference sequence). Trimming shortened V by 8 bases and J by 6 bases, and 16 bases separated the two germline ends. Written as DNA, the CDR3 is TGTGCCAGTGAGGGACGGCCAGGGGCTGAAGCTTTCTTT. Protein sequence: CASEGRPGAEAFF. Looking up the rest from reference TRBV19 and TRBJ1-1 gives the full variable domain: DGGITQSPKYLFRKEGQNVTLSCEQNLNHDAMYWYRQDPGQGLRLIYYSQIVNDFQKGDIAEGYSVSREKKESFPLTVTSAQKNPTAFYLCASEGRPGAEAFFGQGTRLTVV.

The chain joins TRBV21-1 to TRBJ2-6; the D call in the table, TRBD2, was not verified against the DNA. TRBV21-1 is a known pseudogene. The CDR3 has 21 residues. The CDR3 DNA sequence: TGTGCCAGCAGCAAAGGAGGGGGAATAGCGGGAGGATCCTCTGGGGCCAACGTCCTGACTTTC. It translates to CASSKGGGIAGGSSGANVLTF.

DNA for the CDR3: TGTGCCAGCAGCTCACAGGGATCGGTCGGGGAGCTGTTTTTT. Amino acids: CASSSQGSVGELFF. The V gene is TRBV7-2, the J gene TRBJ2-2, with D perhaps TRBD1 (6 bases). Germline CDR1 and CDR2: SGHTA and FQGNSA. V lost 4 bases and J 7 bases, leaving 13 bases between the germline ends. The CDR3 is made up of 14 amino acids.

This chain connects TRBV25-1 to TRBJ1-1, with TRBD1 as a possible D gene (6 bases). With 3 bases removed from V and 4 bases from J, the gap between germline ends came to 15 bases. Germline V gene sequence: CDR1 MGHDK, CDR2 SYGVNS. The length of the CDR3 is 15 residues. The DNA for the CDR3 is TGTGCCAGCAGTGATACGGGGGGCCTAGGCACTGAAGCTTTCTTT. It codes for CASSDTGGLGTEAFF.

V usage is TRBV9 and J usage is TRBJ1-2; 7 bases are a match to TRBD1. The CDR3 is 14 amino acids. Germline V gives CDR1 SGDLS, CDR2 YYNGEE. After removal of 4 bases from V and 4 bases from J, the junction contained 7 bases not matched to a gene. CDR3 bases: TGTGCCAGCAGCCCCGACAGGGACCCCTATGGCTACACCTTC. Translated: CASSPDRDPYGYTF.

The gene calls are TRBV20-1 and TRBJ2-3; D is perhaps TRBD2 (5 bases). V was trimmed by 3 bases and J by 0 bases, leaving 10 bases between them. Per germline, CDR1 DFQATT and CDR2 SNEGSKA (reference sequence). The CDR3 sequence is 14 residues long. CDR3 sequence: CSASRGRSTDTQYF. The DNA for the CDR3 is TGCAGTGCTAGTCGCGGGCGTAGCACAGATACGCAGTATTTT.

This chain connects TRBV23-1 to TRBJ2-5; possibly TRBD1 for D (6 bases). TRBV23-1 falls under the ORF class, with uncertain function. V was clipped by 3 bases and J by 1 base, with 18 bases between them. The CDR3 totals 17 residues. This chain's CDR3 is CASSHPRTVYSQETQYF. The CDR3 DNA reads as TGCGCCAGCAGTCACCCTAGGACAGTCTACAGCCAAGAGACCCAGTACTTC.

DNA of the CDR3: TGTGCCAGGGGACAGGGGTTGGACTATGGCTACACCTTC. It codes for CARGQGLDYGYTF. The chain is built from TRBV30 and TRBJ1-2, with TRBD1 matching over 10 bases. This CDR3 has 13 residues. Looked up from germline, CDR1 is GTSNPN and CDR2 is SVGIG (reference sequence). J was trimmed by 3 bases and V by 8 bases; bases with no gene match: 6.

V is TRBV5-1 and J is TRBJ1-3, with no clear D. The CDR3 length is 14 residues. From germline, CDR1 is SGHRS and CDR2 YFSETQ. Trimming shortened V by 1 base and J by 1 base, and 6 bases separated the two germline ends. The CDR3 DNA sequence: TGCGCCAGCAGCTTGACGAGTTCTGGAAACACCATATATTTT. Protein sequence: CASSLTSSGNTIYF.

The CDR3 sequence is CASSPQGFRTDTQYF. CDR3 DNA sequence: TGTGCCAGCAGTCCCCAGGGATTTCGCACAGATACGCAGTATTTT. This chain links TRBV27 with TRBJ2-3, with a weak D call TRBD1 (5 bases). V was trimmed by 5 bases and J by 1 base, leaving 13 bases between them. Germline V lookup: CDR1 MNHEY, CDR2 SMNVEV (reference sequence). The CDR3 has 15 amino acids.

This clone has a single count. The gene calls are TRBV28 and TRBJ2-3; 9 bases align to TRBD2. V shed 6 bases, J shed 2 bases, and the junction held 6 bases outside the gene matches. The CDR3 totals 15 residues. Germline V lookup: CDR1 MDHEN, CDR2 SYDVKM. The CDR3 loop reads CASRIAGEPTDTQYF. The CDR3 DNA is TGTGCCAGCAGGATAGCGGGAGAGCCCACAGATACGCAGTATTTT.

This chain joins TRBV15 and TRBJ1-2; D may be TRBD1 (6 bases). Between the trimmed V and J ends, which lost 3 bases and 14 bases, there was a span of 13 bases. CDR3 length: 11 amino acids. Germline V lookup: CDR1 LNHNV, CDR2 YYDKDF (reference sequence). The CDR3 DNA sequence: TGTGCCACCAGCAGCTACAGGGAGCTAACCTTC. It translates to CATSSYRELTF.

The chain links TRBV5-6 to TRBJ1-2; tentatively, D is TRBD1 (5 bases). Germline V gives CDR1 SGHDT, CDR2 YYEEEE. V was cut by 0 bases and J by 11 bases, with 8 bases left in between. The CDR3 extends over 11 amino acids. This chain's CDR3 is CASSLVGVYTF. CDR3 bases: TGTGCCAGCAGCTTGGTAGGGGTTTACACCTTC.